This TCR beta chain was retrieved from a study of blood T cell repertoires in COVID-19. TCRdb's copy holds only in-frame clones and misses some; the assay was immunoSEQ multiplex PCR. This table holds about 170,000 clones, around 83% found once. This clone has only a few counts. CDR1 is LNHDA and CDR2 is SQIVND in the germline V gene (reference sequence). This CDR3 comprises 15 residues. V lost 2 bases and J lost 7, with 15 bases in between. This TCR derives from a woman aged 45-65 years in a cohort exposed to, infected with or recovered from COVID-19 (not recorded which). Material: PBMCs or T cells enriched from blood (not recorded which). V and J are TRBV19 and TRBJ1-5, with a possible D match to TRBD1 (6 bases). The CDR3 coding sequence is TGTGCCAGTAGTATACAGGGGAGGGGCGGCCAGCCCCAGCATTTT. Its translation is CASSIQGRGGQPQHF. Filled out from reference TRBV19 and TRBJ1-5, the complete variable domain reads DGGITQSPKYLFRKEGQNVTLSCEQNLNHDAMYWYRQDPGQGLRLIYYSQIVNDFQKGDIAEGYSVSREKKESFPLTVTSAQKNPTAFYLCASSIQGRGGQPQHFGDGTRLSIL.